This T cell receptor (beta chain) was sequenced for a study of T cell responses to AZD1222 COVID-19 vaccine. The study's findings and limits: Across the whole spike, CD4 TCRs peaked at regions 160-218 and 743-854.

This clone was seen a single time. Antigen specificity is unknown. Here immunoSEQ multiplex PCR was the method, and the copy in TCRdb shows in-frame clones only, minus some. The sample lists about 73,000 clones, about 91% occurring once. Germline values: CDR1 SGHRS, CDR2 YFSETQ. The CDR3 length is 12 residues. Trimming cost V 3 bases and J 5 bases, with 6 bases left between them. The source was peripheral blood, collected 28 days after the second AZD1222 dose. The clonotype originates from an adult who received the AZD1222 COVID-19 vaccine. The rearrangement uses TRBV5-1 and TRBJ2-1, with D hard to call. The CDR3 DNA is TGCGCCAGCAGCTATGGGGACAATGAGCAGTTCTTC. It is translated as CASSYGDNEQFF.